This T cell receptor (beta chain) was retrieved from a study of CD4 T cells in relation to SARS-CoV-2 and coronaviruses. On the study more broadly: Patient ages ranged from roughly 21 to 75, median 38.

V gave up 5 bases and J gave up 11 bases; unmatched junction bases: 8. Germline loops: CDR1 MDHEN, CDR2 SYDVKM. The CDR3 extends over 15 amino acids. This clone was detected once. Profiling relied on immunoSEQ multiplex PCR, and the TCRdb table lists in-frame clones only, not all of them. Here the sample spans 35,000 to 40,000 clones, approximately 83% being singletons. The sample consisted of memory CD4+ T cells from PBMCs. This TCR came from an adult with COVID-19. This rearrangement joins TRBV28 to TRBJ2-1, with 14 bases that match TRBD2. The DNA for the CDR3 is TGTGCCAGCAGTCCTCCGGGACTAGCGGGAGAGAAGCAGTTCTTC. It translates to CASSPPGLAGEKQFF.